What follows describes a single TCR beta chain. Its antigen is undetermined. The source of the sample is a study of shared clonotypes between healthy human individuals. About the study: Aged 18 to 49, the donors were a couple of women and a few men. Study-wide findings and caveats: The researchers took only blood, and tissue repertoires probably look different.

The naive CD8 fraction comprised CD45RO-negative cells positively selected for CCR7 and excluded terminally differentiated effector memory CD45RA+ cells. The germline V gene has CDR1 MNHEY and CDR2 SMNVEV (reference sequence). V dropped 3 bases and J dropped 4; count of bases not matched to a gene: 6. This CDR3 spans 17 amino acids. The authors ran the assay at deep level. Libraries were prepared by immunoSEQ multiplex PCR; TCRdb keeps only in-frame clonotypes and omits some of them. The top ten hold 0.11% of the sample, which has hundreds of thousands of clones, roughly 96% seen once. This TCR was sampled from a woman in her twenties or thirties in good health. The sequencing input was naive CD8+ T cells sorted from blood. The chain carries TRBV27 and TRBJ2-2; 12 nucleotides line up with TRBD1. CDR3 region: CASSFTGDRGRTGELFF. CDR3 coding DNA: TGTGCCAGCAGTTTTACGGGGGACAGGGGGCGCACCGGGGAGCTGTTTTTT.